Described below is a single TCR beta chain sequence and its context. The antigen remains undetermined. The data originate from a study of T cell responses to AZD1222 COVID-19 vaccine. Study-level findings and limits: Spike as a whole was targeted by vaccine-associated CD4 TCRs, dominant at 160-218 and 743-854. Receipt of two AZD1222 doses was followed by a rise in Spike-specific TCR breadth and depth.

V trimming: 0 bases; J trimming: 6 bases; junction bases outside the gene matches: 10. There are 17 residues in the CDR3. The V gene's germline CDR1 is LNHNV and CDR2 YYDKDF (reference sequence). Repertoires were generated with immunoSEQ multiplex PCR, while TCRdb's copy carries only in-frame clones and drops some. Here the sample spans around 99,000 clones, approximately 88% being singletons. Sequencing was performed on peripheral blood, taken on day 0 of MenACWY control vaccination. This chain uses TRBV15 with TRBJ1-5, with 8 bases lining up with TRBD1. This receptor was taken from an adult in good health. DNA for the CDR3: TGTGCCACCAGCAGAGATCTCAGGGGGCGTTGGGGTCAGCCCCAGCATTTT. Encoded protein: CATSRDLRGRWGQPQHF.